This T cell receptor (beta chain) is drawn from a study of cytomegalovirus exposure and HLA in healthy donors. Study-level points and caveats: HLA restriction was apparent for most CMV-associated TCR beta chains in a later analysis.

The germline V gene has CDR1 GTSNPN and CDR2 SVGIG (reference sequence). The CDR3 extends over 13 amino acids. V lost 8 bases, J lost 6 bases, and 18 bases lay in between. Worth noting for this clone: The antigen is unknown. This sample also contains other DNA sequences that code for the same CDR3.

PCR amplification relied on 60 Vbeta primers (plus 13 Jbeta primers). Assay: immunoSEQ multiplex PCR; the TCRdb copy retains only in-frame clones and omits some. Its clone listing holds roughly 78,000 clones. The genes are TRBV30 and TRBJ2-3; TRBD1 might be the D (6 bases). This receptor was taken from a man aged 35 to 55 in good health and CMV-seronegative. Source material: PBMCs. The CDR3 region is CAHTGMRTDTQYF. CDR3 in DNA: TGTGCCCATACAGGGATGAGGACGGATACGCAGTATTTT.